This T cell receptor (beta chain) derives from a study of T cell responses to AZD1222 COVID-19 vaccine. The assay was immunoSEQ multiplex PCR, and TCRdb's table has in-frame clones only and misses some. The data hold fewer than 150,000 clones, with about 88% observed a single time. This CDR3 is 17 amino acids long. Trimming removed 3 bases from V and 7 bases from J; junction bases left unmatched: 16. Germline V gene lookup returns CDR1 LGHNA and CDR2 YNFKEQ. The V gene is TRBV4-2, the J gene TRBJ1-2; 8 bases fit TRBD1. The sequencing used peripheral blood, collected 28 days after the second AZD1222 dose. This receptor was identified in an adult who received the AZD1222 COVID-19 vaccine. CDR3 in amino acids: CASSQDKSGGTLFGYTF. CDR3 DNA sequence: TGTGCCAGCAGCCAGGATAAATCAGGGGGCACCCTTTTTGGCTACACCTTC.